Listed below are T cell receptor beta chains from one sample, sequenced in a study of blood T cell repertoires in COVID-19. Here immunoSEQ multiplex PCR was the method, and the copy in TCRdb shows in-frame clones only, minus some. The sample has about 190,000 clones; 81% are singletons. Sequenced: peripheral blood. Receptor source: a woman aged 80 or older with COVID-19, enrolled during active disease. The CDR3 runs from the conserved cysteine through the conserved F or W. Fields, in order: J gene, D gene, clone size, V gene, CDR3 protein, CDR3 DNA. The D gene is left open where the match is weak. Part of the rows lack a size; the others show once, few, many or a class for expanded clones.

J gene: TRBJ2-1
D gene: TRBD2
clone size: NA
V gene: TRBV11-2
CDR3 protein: CASSLDFGSGDYNEQFF
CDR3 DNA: TGTGCCAGCAGCTTAGATTTCGGTAGCGGGGATTACAATGAGCAGTTCTTC

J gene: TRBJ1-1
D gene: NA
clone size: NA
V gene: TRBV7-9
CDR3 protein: CASSLVDREAFF
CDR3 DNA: TGTGCCAGCAGCTTAGTTGACAGGGAAGCTTTCTTT

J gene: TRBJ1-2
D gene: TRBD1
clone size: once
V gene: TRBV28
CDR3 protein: CASSPGGGYGYTF
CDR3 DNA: TGTGCCAGCAGCCCAGGGGGTGGCTATGGCTACACCTTC

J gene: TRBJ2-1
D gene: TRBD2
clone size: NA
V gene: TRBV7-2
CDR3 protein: CASSLDGGRNEQFF
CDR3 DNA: TGTGCCAGCAGCTTAGACGGCGGGAGGAATGAGCAGTTCTTC

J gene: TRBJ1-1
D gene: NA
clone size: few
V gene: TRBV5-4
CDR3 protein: CASSPWAMNTEAFF
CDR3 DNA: TGTGCCAGCAGTCCCTGGGCGATGAACACTGAAGCTTTCTTT

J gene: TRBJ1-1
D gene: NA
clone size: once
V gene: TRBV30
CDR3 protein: CAWSRGGEGAEAFF
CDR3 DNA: TGTGCCTGGAGCCGCGGGGGGGAAGGGGCTGAAGCTTTCTTT

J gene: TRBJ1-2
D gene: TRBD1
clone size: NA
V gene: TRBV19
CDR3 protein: CASSMVQGDYGYTF
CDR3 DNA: TGTGCCAGTAGTATGGTGCAGGGGGACTATGGCTACACCTTC

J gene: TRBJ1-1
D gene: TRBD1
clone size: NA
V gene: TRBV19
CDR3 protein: CASRPRDRGEVDTEAFF
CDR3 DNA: TGTGCCAGTAGACCGAGGGACAGGGGGGAAGTGGACACTGAAGCTTTCTTT

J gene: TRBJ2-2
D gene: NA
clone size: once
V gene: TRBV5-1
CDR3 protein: CASSLDLGVSGELFF
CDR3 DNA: TGCGCCAGCAGCTTGGACTTAGGGGTGTCTGGGGAGCTGTTTTTT

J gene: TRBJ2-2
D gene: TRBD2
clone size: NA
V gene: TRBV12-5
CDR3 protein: CASGLVLGRVGGETGELFF
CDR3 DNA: TGTGCTAGTGGTTTGGTACTCGGGAGGGTGGGAGGTGAGACCGGGGAGCTGTTTTTT

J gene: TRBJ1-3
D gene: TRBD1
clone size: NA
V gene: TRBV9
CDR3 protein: CASSAGQAGNTIYF
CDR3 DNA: TGTGCCAGCAGCGCGGGACAGGCGGGAAACACCATATATTTT

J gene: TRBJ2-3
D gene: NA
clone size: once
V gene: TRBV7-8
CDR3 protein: CASSRGYSTDTQYF
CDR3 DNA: TGTGCCAGCAGCCGAGGTTATAGCACAGATACGCAGTATTTT

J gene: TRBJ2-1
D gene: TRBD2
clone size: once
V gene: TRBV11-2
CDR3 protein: CASSLAGRAGEQFF
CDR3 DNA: TGTGCCAGCAGCTTAGCCGGGAGGGCCGGTGAGCAGTTCTTC

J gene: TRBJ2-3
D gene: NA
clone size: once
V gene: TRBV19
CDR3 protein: CASSITGRSTDTQYF
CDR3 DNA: TGTGCCAGTAGTATAACCGGGAGAAGTACAGATACGCAGTATTTT

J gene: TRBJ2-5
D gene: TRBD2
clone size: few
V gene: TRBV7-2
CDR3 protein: CASGSPSGGFRETQYF
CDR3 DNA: TGTGCCAGCGGAAGCCCTAGCGGCGGGTTTAGAGAGACCCAGTACTTC

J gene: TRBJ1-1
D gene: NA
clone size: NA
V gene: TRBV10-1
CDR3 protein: CASSEWEGGLNTEAFF
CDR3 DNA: TGCGCCAGCAGTGAATGGGAAGGGGGACTGAACACTGAAGCTTTCTTT

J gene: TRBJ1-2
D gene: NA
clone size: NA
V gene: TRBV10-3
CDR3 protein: CAISELTDNYGYTF
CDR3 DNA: TGTGCCATCAGTGAGCTGACAGACAACTATGGCTACACCTTC

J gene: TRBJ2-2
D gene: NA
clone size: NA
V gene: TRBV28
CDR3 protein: CASSFPVRSRGELFF
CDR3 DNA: TGTGCCAGCAGTTTCCCCGTTCGGTCGCGCGGGGAGCTGTTTTTT

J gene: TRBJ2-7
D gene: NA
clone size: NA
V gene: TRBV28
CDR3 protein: CASSLSLATQAEQYF
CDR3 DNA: TGTGCCAGCAGTTTATCCCTCGCTACGCAGGCCGAGCAGTACTTC

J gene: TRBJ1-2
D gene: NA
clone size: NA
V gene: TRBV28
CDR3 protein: CASSPHPGIVYGYTF
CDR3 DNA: TGTGCCAGCAGTCCGCATCCCGGGATCGTCTATGGCTACACCTTC

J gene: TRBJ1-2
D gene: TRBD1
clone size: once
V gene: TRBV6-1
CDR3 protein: CASSEPGQGSYGYTF
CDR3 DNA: TGTGCCAGCAGTGAACCGGGACAGGGGAGCTATGGCTACACCTTC

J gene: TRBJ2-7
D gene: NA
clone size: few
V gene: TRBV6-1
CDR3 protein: CASSGKSFGTSYEQYF
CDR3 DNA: TGTGCCAGCAGTGGTAAATCATTCGGGACTTCCTACGAGCAGTACTTC

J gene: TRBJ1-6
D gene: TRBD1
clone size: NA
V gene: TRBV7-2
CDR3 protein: CASSRFYRGNYNSPLHF
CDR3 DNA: TGTGCCAGCAGTCGATTTTACAGGGGGAATTATAATTCACCCCTCCACTTT

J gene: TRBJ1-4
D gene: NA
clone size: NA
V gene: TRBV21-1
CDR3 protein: CASSNRDRGYEKLFF
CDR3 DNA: TGTGCCAGCAGCAACCGGGACAGGGGATATGAAAAACTGTTTTTT

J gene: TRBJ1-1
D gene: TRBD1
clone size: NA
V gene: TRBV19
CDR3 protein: CASSTTGDGTEAFF
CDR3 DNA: TGTGCCAGTAGTACAACAGGGGACGGGACTGAAGCTTTCTTT

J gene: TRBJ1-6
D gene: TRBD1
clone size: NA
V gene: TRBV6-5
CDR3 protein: CASTTGTGFNSPLHF
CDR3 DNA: TGTGCCAGCACCACCGGGACAGGGTTTAATTCACCCCTCCACTTT

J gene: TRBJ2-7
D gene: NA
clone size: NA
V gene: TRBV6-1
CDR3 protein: CASSEVGGPMEQYF
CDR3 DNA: TGTGCCAGCAGTGAAGTCGGGGGACCCATGGAGCAGTACTTC

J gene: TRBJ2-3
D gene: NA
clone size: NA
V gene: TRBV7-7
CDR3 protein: CASSQGVGSDTQYF
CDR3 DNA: TGTGCTAGCAGCCAAGGGGTGGGATCAGATACGCAGTATTTT

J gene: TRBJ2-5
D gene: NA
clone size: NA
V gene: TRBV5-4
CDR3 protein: CASSVEVLETQYF
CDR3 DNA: TGTGCCAGCAGCGTAGAGGTTTTGGAGACCCAGTACTTC